The 10 T cell receptor beta chains reported below all come from one sample, sequenced in a study of T cells after yellow fever vaccination. MiXCR, applied by TCRdb to the 5' RACE reads, yields one record per CDR3 protein. The table includes around 530,000 distinct CDR3 sequences, approximately 16% detected once. The source material was PBMCs, sampled more than 4 days after the first yellow fever vaccination. These receptor sequences come from a man younger than 35 who received the YFV17D yellow fever vaccine.

This chain links TRBV25-1 with TRBJ1-2; D not resolved. CDR1 and CDR2 from the germline V gene are MGHDK and SYGVNS. With 2 bases removed from V and 1 base from J, the gap between germline ends came to 2 bases. The CDR3 length is 12 residues. CDR3: CASSEVNYGYTF. The CDR3 bases are TGTGCCAGCAGTGAAGTTAACTATGGCTACACCTTC.

The chain links TRBV4-1 to TRBJ1-4; D is uncertain. From germline, CDR1 is MGHRA and CDR2 YSYEKL. The CDR3 spans 16 residues. Trimming shortened V by 1 base and J by 0 bases, and 9 bases separated the two germline ends. CDR3 residues: CASSQGVGPTNEKLFF. DNA for the CDR3: TGCGCCAGCAGCCAAGGAGTAGGTCCAACTAATGAAAAACTGTTTTTT.

This clonotype was detected a few times. The V and J genes are TRBV6-2 or TRBV6-3 and TRBJ1-2, with D uncertain. Germline lookup yields CDR1 MNHEY and CDR2 SVGEGT. Trimming stripped 6 bases from V and 3 bases from J, with 14 bases between. CDR3 size: 14 residues. CDR3 sequence reads: CASSSYPRDYGYTF. The CDR3 DNA reads as TGTGCCAGCAGCTCCTACCCCCGCGACTATGGCTACACCTTC.

This clonotype has just a few counts. The chain is built from TRBV12-3 or TRBV12-4 and TRBJ2-7; D is perhaps TRBD1 (5 bases). Trimming stripped 5 bases from V and 1 base from J, with 12 bases between. The CDR3 loop spans 14 amino acids. The CDR3 nucleotides read TGTGCCAGCAGTCTCACAGGATTATCCTACGAGCAGTACGTC. Translation gives CASSLTGLSYEQYV.

There are a few counts of this clonotype. V and J are TRBV3-1 and TRBJ2-7, with D possibly TRBD1 on 6 matching bases. Germline V gene data show CDR1 as LGHDT and CDR2 as YNNKEL (reference sequence). V dropped 4 bases and J dropped 5 bases, with 12 bases sitting between them. The CDR3 is 13 amino acids. The CDR3: CASSPPGDHEQYF. CDR3 DNA: TGTGCCAGCAGCCCCCCAGGGGACCACGAGCAGTACTTC.

The chain uses TRBV3-1 and TRBJ2-7; tentative D call: TRBD2 (5 bases). The CDR3 runs 15 residues. V was clipped by 5 bases and J by 3 bases, with 17 bases between them. The germline V gene encodes CDR1 LGHDT and CDR2 YNNKEL (reference sequence). The CDR3 here is CASSESTGRGYEQYF. The CDR3 region has the DNA TGTGCCAGCAGCGAATCCACGGGGAGAGGCTACGAGCAGTACTTC.

This clonotype was recorded once. The rearrangement links TRBV19 to TRBJ2-6; D is undetermined. V was trimmed by 7 bases and J by 6 bases, leaving 4 bases between them. Germline V gene data show CDR1 as LNHDA and CDR2 as SQIVND (reference sequence). There are 11 residues in the CDR3. The CDR3, as DNA: TGTGCCAGTAAGGAGGCCAACGTCCTGACTTTC. This sequence encodes CASKEANVLTF.

The gene calls are TRBV6-2 or TRBV6-3 and TRBJ2-1; D might be TRBD2 (5 bases). The V end lost 0 bases, the J end lost 7 bases, and 10 bases lay between the germline ends. The CDR3 is 14 residues long. Germline V gives CDR1 MNHEY, CDR2 SVGEGT. DNA of the CDR3: TGTGCCAGCAGTTACTCCGAGGGAAGAAATGAGCAGTTCTTC. Translation: CASSYSEGRNEQFF.

The V call is TRBV15, the J call TRBJ2-3; the D gene is possibly TRBD2 (6 bases). CDR3 length: 15 residues. Germline CDR1 is LNHNV and CDR2 is YYDKDF (reference sequence). V lost 6 bases and J 1 base, leaving 14 bases between the germline ends. The CDR3 DNA follows: TGTGCCACCAGTCCGGGACTTCTTCGCACAGATACGCAGTATTTT. Translated: CATSPGLLRTDTQYF.

This clonotype was counted only a few times. This sequence joins TRBV5-5 and TRBJ2-1; D remains unclear. The germline V gene encodes CDR1 SGHKS and CDR2 YYEKEE (reference sequence). Trimming removed 0 bases at V and 2 bases at J, with 9 bases between. The length of the CDR3 is 15 residues. CDR3 nucleotides: TGTGCCAGCAGCTTGGAACACTTGCCCTACAATGAGCAGTTCTTC. This translates into CASSLEHLPYNEQFF.